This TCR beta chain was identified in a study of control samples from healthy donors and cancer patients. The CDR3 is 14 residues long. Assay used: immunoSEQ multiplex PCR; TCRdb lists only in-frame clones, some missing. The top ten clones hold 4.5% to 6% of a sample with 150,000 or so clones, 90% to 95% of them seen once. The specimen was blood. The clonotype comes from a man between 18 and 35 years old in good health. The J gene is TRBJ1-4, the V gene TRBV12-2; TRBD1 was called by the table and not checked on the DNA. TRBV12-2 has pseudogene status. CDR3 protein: CASRLCRGGEKLFF. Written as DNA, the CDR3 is TGTGCAAGTCGCTTATGCAGGGGTGGCGAAAAACTGTTTTTT.